The 10 T cell receptor beta chains below come from one sample, sequenced in a study of T cell responses to AZD1222 COVID-19 vaccine. Sequencing used immunoSEQ multiplex PCR; TCRdb keeps in-frame clones, though not all of them. Of 95,000 or so clones detected, 85% to 90% appear once; the ten largest clones hold about 3.9%. The sample here was peripheral blood, taken on day 0 of AZD1222 vaccination. These receptors came from an adult in good health.

The rearrangement links TRBV30 to TRBJ2-1, with D maybe TRBD2 (7 bases). Looked up from germline, CDR1 is GTSNPN and CDR2 is SVGIG (reference sequence). The germline V and J ends were trimmed by 0 bases and 2 bases, with 11 bases remaining between them. This CDR3 spans 15 amino acids. The CDR3 loop is CAWSVQGGAYNEQFF. The CDR3 DNA reads as TGTGCCTGGAGTGTACAAGGGGGGGCCTACAATGAGCAGTTCTTC.

V gene TRBV6-1 combines with J gene TRBJ1-3; D is undetermined. The germline CDR1 and CDR2 sequences are MNHNS and SASEGT. Trimming cost V 3 bases and J 0 bases, with 9 bases left between them. The CDR3 covers 15 residues. The CDR3 is CASSELAGSGNTIYF. Written as DNA, the CDR3 is TGTGCCAGCAGTGAGTTGGCGGGCTCTGGAAACACCATATATTTT.

The chain employs TRBV9 and TRBJ2-5; 7 bases match TRBD2. With V trimmed by 7 bases and J by 1 base, 10 bases remained unmatched. The CDR3 length is 15 residues. Looked up from germline, CDR1 is SGDLS and CDR2 is YYNGEE. DNA of the CDR3: TGTGCCAGCTCGTTCAACCCTAGCGGCCAAGAGACCCAGTACTTC. This translates into CASSFNPSGQETQYF.

This clone has more than one count but fewer than ten. The chain uses TRBV7-2 and TRBJ2-1; the D is unclear. V lost 3 bases, J lost 7 bases, and 19 bases lay in between. The CDR3 is made up of 16 amino acids. Germline V lookup: CDR1 SGHTA, CDR2 FQGNSA. For the CDR3, the DNA is TGTGCCAGCAGCTTCCTATTAGGGCTTAAGTTGAATGAGCAGTTCTTC. Translated, it gives CASSFLLGLKLNEQFF.

V is TRBV5-8 and J is TRBJ1-5; TRBD1 agrees at 7 bases. The junction had 3 bases not matched to a gene; V was cut back by 3 bases and J by 0 bases. CDR1 SGHTS and CDR2 YDEGEE come from the germline V gene. The CDR3 is 15 amino acids. The CDR3 sequence: CASSSGQFSNQPQHF. CDR3 sequence (DNA): TGTGCCAGCAGCTCGGGACAGTTTAGCAATCAGCCCCAGCATTTT.

This chain uses TRBV5-1 with TRBJ1-4; D gene uncertain. CDR3 length: 14 amino acids. Germline V gene lookup returns CDR1 SGHRS and CDR2 YFSETQ. The V and J ends lost 1 base and 5 bases respectively, with 9 bases between them. CDR3 bases: TGCGCCAGCAGCTTGAGGACGGCGAATGAAAAACTGTTTTTT. Protein sequence: CASSLRTANEKLFF. Supplemented by reference TRBV5-1 and TRBJ1-4, the full variable domain reads KAGVTQTPRYLIKTRGQQVTLSCSPISGHRSVSWYQQTPGQGLQFLFEYFSETQRNKGNFPGRFSGRQFSNSRSEMNVSTLELGDSALYLCASSLRTANEKLFFGSGTQLSVL.

The chain links TRBV7-9 to TRBJ1-4; tentatively, D is TRBD1 (5 bases). V was pared by 0 bases and J by 5 bases, with 16 bases between. In germline, CDR1 is SEHNR, CDR2 FQNEAQ (reference sequence). The CDR3 sequence is 17 residues long. CDR3: CASSLAVQGRGNEKLFF. CDR3 DNA sequence: TGTGCCAGCAGCTTAGCGGTGCAGGGACGGGGAAATGAAAAACTGTTTTTT.

The J gene is TRBJ2-1, the V gene TRBV7-9; 11 nucleotides line up with TRBD2. V shed 6 bases and J 4 bases; nucleotides not matched to a gene: 5. The CDR3 has 15 residues. Germline CDR1 reads SEHNR; CDR2 reads FQNEAQ (reference sequence). The CDR3 loop reads CASRPGLADYNEQFF. Written as DNA, the CDR3 is TGTGCCAGCAGACCGGGACTAGCGGATTACAATGAGCAGTTCTTC.

The chain couples TRBV19 to TRBJ1-5, with 9 bases matching TRBD1. The CDR3 has 15 amino acids. V trimming: 5 bases; J trimming: 3 bases; junction bases outside the gene matches: 5. The germline CDR1 and CDR2 sequences are LNHDA and SQIVND (reference sequence). The CDR3 loop is CASSPRTGANQPQHF. As DNA, the CDR3 is TGTGCCAGTAGTCCCCGGACAGGGGCCAATCAGCCCCAGCATTTT.

The rearrangement uses TRBV19 and TRBJ1-6; no reliable D call. Germline-derived CDR1 and CDR2 are LNHDA and SQIVND (reference sequence). The ends were cut back, 1 base at V and 0 bases at J, with 10 bases in the middle. The CDR3 has 17 amino acids. CDR3: CASSIGPISSYNSPLHF. CDR3 in DNA: TGTGCCAGTAGTATAGGCCCCATCAGCTCCTATAATTCACCCCTCCACTTT.